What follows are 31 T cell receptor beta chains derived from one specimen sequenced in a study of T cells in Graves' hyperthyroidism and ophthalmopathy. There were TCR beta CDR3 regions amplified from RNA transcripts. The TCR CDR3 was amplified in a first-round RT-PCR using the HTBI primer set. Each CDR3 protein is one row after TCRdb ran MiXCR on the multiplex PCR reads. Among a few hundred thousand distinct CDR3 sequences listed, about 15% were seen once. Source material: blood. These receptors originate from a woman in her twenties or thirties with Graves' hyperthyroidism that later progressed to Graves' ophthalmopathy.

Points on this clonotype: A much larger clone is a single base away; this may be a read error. The CDR3 loop reads CSAKNQGLSTDTQYF. In DNA, the CDR3 is TGCAGTGCTAAAAACCAGGGACTAAGCACAGATACGCAGTATTTT. The chain combines TRBV20-1 with TRBJ2-3, with 7 positions matching TRBD2. This CDR3 is built from 15 residues. V was clipped by 4 bases and J by 0 bases; unmatched bases: 7. Germline assignment: CDR1 DFQATT and CDR2 SNEGSKA (reference sequence).

The CDR3 sequence is CASSQAAGSNSPLHF. CDR3 DNA: TGCGCCAGCAGCCAAGCGGCGGGTTCTAATTCACCCCTCCACTTT. V is TRBV4-1 and J is TRBJ1-6; D not resolved. Germline values: CDR1 MGHRA, CDR2 YSYEKL. V was clipped by 1 base and J by 6 bases, with 10 bases between them. The CDR3 is made up of 15 amino acids.

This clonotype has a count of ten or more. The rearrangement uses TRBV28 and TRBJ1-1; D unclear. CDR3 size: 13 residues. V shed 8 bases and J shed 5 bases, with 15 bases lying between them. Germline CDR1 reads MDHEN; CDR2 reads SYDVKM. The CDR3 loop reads CASLESLRTEAFF. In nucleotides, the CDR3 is TGTGCCAGCCTAGAATCTTTGAGGACTGAAGCTTTCTTT.

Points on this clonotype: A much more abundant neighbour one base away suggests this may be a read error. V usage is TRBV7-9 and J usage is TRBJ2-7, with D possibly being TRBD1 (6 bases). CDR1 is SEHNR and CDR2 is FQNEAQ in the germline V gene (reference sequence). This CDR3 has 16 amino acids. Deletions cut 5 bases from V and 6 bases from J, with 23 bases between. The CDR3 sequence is CASSPPPRQASGEQYF. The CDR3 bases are TGTGCCAGCAGCCCACCCCCGAGACAGGCCTCAGGCGAGCAGTACTTC.

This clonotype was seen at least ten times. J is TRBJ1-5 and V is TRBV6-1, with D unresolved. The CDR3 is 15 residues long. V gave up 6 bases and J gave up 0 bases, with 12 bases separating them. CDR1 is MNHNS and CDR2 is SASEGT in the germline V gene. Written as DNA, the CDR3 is TGTGCCAGCAGGGACGACGGTTATAGCAATCAGCCCCAGCATTTT. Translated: CASRDDGYSNQPQHF.

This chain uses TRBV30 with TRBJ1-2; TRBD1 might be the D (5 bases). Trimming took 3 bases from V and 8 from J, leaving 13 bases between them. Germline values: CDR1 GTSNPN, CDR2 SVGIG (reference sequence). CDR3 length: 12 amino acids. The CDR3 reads CAWSRDPLGYTF. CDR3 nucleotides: TGTGCCTGGAGCCGGGACCCTCTAGGCTACACCTTC.

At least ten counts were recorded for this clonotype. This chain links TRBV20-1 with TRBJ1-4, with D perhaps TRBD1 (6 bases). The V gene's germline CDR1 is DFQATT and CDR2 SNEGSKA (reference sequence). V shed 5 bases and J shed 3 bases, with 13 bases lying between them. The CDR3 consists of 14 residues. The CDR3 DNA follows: TGCAGTGCTGGAGGGGGTACCTCTAATGAAAAACTGTTTTTT. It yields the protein CSAGGGTSNEKLFF.

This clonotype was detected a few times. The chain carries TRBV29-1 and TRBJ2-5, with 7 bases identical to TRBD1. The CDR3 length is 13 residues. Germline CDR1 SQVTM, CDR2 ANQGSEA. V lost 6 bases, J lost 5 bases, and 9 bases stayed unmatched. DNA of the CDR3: TGCAGCGTATTGCTGGACAGGCCTGAGACCCAGTACTTC. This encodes CSVLLDRPETQYF.

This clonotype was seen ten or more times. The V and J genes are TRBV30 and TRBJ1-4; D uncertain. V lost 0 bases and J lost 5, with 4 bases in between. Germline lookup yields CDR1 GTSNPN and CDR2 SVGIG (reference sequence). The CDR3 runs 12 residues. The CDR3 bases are TGTGCCTGGAGTGTACAAAATGAAAAACTGTTTTTT. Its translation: CAWSVQNEKLFF.

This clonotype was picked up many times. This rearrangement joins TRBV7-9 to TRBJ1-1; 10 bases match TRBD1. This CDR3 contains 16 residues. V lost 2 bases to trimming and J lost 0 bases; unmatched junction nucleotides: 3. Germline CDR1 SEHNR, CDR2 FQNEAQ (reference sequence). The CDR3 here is CASSLPTGGMNTEAFF. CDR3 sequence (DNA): TGTGCCAGCAGCTTACCGACAGGGGGCATGAACACTGAAGCTTTCTTT. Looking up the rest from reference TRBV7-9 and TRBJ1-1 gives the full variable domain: DTGVSQNPRHKITKRGQNVTFRCDPISEHNRLYWYRQTLGQGPEFLTYFQNEAQLEKSRLLSDRFSAERPKGSFSTLEIQRTEQGDSAMYLCASSLPTGGMNTEAFFGQGTRLTVV.

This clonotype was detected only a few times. CDR3 nucleotides: TGTGCCACCAGTGATTCGTACCCGACAGGCAACTATGGCTACACCTTC. This translates into CATSDSYPTGNYGYTF. The rearrangement uses TRBV24-1 and TRBJ1-2, with D possibly being TRBD1 (6 bases). This CDR3 has 16 amino acids. Trimming removed 2 bases from V and 2 bases from J, with 14 bases in between. Germline CDR1 and CDR2: KGHDR and SFDVKD.

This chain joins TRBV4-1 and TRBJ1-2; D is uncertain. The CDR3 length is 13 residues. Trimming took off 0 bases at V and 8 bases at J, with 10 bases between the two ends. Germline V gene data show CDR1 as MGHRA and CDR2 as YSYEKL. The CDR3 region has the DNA TGCGCCAGCAGCCAAGATTTCACGGCCGGCTACACCTTC. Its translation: CASSQDFTAGYTF.

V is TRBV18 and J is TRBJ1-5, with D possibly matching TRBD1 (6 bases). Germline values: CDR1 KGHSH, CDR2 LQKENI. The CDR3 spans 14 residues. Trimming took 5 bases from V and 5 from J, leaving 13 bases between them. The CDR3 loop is CASSAPRTDQPQHF. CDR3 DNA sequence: TGTGCCAGCTCAGCCCCAAGGACAGATCAGCCCCAGCATTTT.

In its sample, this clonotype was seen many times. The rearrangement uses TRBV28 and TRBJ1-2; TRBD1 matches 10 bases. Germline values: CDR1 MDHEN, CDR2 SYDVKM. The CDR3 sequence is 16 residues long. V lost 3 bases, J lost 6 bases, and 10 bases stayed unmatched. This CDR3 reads CASSFSPGQGQDGYTF. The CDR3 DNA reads TGTGCCAGCAGTTTCTCACCGGGACAGGGGCAAGATGGCTACACCTTC.

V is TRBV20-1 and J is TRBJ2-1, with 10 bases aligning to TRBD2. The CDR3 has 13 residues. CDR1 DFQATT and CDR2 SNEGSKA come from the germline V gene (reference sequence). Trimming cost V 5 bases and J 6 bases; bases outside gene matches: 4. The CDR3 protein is CSAPPSGGNEQFF. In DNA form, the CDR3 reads TGCAGTGCTCCCCCTAGCGGGGGCAATGAGCAGTTCTTC.

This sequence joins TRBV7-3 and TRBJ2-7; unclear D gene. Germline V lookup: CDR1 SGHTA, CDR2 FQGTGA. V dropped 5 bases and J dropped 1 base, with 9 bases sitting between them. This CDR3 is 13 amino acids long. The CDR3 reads CASSVARSYEQYF. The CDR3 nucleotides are TGTGCCAGCAGCGTCGCTAGGTCCTACGAGCAGTACTTC.

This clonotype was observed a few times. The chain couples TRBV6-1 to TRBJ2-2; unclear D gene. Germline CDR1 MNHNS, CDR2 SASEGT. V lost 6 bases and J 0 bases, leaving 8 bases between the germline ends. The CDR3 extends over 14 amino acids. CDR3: CASRRQTNTGELFF. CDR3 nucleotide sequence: TGTGCCAGCAGACGGCAGACGAACACCGGGGAGCTGTTTTTT.

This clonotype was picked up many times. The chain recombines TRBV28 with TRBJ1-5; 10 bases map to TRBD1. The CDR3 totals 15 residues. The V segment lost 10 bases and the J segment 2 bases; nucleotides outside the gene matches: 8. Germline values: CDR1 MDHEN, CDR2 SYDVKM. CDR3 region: CATSKTGGGNQPQHF. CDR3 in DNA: TGTGCCACCAGCAAGACAGGGGGCGGCAATCAGCCCCAGCATTTT.

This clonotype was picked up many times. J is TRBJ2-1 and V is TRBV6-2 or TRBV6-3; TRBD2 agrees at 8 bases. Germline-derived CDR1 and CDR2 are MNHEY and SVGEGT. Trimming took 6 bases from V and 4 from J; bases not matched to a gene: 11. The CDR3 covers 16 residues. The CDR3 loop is CASRRGGASGYNEQFF. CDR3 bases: TGTGCCAGCAGACGTGGGGGGGCTAGCGGGTACAATGAGCAGTTCTTC.

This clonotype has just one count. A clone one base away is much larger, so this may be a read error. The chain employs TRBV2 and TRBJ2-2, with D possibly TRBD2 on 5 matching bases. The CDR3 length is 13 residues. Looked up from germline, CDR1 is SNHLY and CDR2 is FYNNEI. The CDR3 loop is CASKPANTGKLFF. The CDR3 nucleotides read TGTGCCAGCAAGCCGGCGAACACCGGGAAGCTGTTTTTT.

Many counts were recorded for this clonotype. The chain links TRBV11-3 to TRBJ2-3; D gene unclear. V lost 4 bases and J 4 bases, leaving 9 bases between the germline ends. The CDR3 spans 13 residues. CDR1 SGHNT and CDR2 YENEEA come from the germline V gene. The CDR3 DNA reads TGTGCCAGCAGCTCAATGGGCCCAGATACGCAGTATTTT. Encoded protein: CASSSMGPDTQYF.

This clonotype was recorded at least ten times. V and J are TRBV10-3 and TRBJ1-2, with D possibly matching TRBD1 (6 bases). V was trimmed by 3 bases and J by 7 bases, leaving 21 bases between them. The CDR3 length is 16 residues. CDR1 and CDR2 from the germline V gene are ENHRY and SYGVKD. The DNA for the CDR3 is TGTGCCATCAGTGACGATACAGGGAAGAGGGGTCTTGGCTACACCTTC. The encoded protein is CAISDDTGKRGLGYTF.

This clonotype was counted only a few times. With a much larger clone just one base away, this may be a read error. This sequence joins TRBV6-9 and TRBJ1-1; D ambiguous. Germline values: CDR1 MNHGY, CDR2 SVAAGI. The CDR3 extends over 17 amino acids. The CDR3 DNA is TGTGCCAGCACTTCCCCCGCCTCAGGACCCGCGGGCACTGAAGCTCTCTTT. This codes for CASTSPASGPAGTEALF.

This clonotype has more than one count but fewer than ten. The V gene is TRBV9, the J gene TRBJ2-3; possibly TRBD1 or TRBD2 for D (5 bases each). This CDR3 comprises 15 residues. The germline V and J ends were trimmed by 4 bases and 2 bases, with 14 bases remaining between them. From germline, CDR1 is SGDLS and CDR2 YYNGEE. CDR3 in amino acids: CASSPGAFTTDTQYF. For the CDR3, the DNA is TGTGCCAGCAGCCCCGGGGCCTTCACCACAGATACGCAGTATTTT.

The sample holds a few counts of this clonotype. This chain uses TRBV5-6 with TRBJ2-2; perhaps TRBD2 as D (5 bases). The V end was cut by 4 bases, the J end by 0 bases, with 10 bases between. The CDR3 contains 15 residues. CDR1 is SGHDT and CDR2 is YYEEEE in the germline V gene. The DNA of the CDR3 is TGTGCCAGCAGCGCAGACGGGACGAACACCGGGGAGCTGTTTTTT. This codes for CASSADGTNTGELFF.

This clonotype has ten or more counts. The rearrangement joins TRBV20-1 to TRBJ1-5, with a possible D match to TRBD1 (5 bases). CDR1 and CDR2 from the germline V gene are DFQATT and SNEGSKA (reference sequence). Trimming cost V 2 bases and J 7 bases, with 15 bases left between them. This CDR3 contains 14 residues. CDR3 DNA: TGCAGTGCTAGATTCGGTCGGCAGGGCCAGCCCCAGCATTTT. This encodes CSARFGRQGQPQHF.

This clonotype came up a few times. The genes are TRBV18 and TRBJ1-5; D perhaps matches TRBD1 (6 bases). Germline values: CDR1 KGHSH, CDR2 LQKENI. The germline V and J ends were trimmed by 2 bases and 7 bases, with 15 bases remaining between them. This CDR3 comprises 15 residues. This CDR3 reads CASSPAGGATQPQHF. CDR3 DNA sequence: TGTGCCAGCTCACCAGCGGGGGGCGCTACGCAGCCCCAGCATTTT.

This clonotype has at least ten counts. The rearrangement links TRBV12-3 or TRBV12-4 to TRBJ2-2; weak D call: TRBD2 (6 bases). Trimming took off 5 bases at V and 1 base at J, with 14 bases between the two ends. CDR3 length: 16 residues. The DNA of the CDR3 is TGTGCCAGCAGTCCCATAGGCGGGATGAACACCGGGGAGCTGTTTTTT. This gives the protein CASSPIGGMNTGELFF.

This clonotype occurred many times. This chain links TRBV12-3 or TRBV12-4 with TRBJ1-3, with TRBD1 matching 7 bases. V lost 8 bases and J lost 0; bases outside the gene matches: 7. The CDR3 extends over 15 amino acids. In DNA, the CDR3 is TGTGCCAGCGGGGGACAGCCCTCCTCTGGAAACACCATATATTTT. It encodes CASGGQPSSGNTIYF.

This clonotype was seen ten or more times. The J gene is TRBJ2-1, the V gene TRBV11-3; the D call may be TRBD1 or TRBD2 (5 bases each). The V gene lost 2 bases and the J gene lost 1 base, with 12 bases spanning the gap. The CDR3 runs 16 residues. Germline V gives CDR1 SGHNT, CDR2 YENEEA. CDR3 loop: CASSLNTWGSYNEQFF. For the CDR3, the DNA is TGTGCCAGCAGCTTAAACACCTGGGGGTCCTACAATGAGCAGTTCTTC.

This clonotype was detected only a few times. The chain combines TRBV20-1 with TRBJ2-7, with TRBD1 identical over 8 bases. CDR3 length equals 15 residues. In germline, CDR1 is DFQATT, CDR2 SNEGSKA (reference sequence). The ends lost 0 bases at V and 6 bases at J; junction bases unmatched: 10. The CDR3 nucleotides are TGCAGTGCTAGAGATGGCGGACAGGGCGGCTTCGAGCAGTACTTC. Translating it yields CSARDGGQGGFEQYF.